Sequencing of this TCR beta chain was carried out in a study of human T cells and chemical hapten exposure. Findings of the study overall: Expanded TCRs formed significantly more large CDR3 similarity clusters than controls.

Time point: patch test 2, 6 weeks after DPC sensitization. Treatment in this sample: therapeutic diphenylcyclopropenone sensitization with weekly scalp DPC. This clonotype was seen more than once but under ten times. Antigen specificity is unknown. The CDR3 length is 13 residues. V was shortened by 3 bases and J by 6 bases, with 9 bases between the two germline ends. TCRdb re-analysed the RACE reads in MiXCR, keeping a single row per CDR3 protein. The sample yields approximately 87,000 distinct CDR3 sequences, 10% to 12% seen once. The sample consisted of whole blood, taken in connection with sensitization to the hapten diphenylcyclopropenone (DPC). The TCR originated in a woman between 40 and 50 years old with alopecia areata. Some clones in this sample may be carry-over from other donors' samples. The chain combines TRBV12-3 or TRBV12-4 with TRBJ1-5, with D possibly being TRBD1 (6 bases). CDR3 DNA: TGTGCCAGCAGTTTTGGGGGGGCTCAGCCCCAGCATTTT. It specifies CASSFGGAQPQHF.